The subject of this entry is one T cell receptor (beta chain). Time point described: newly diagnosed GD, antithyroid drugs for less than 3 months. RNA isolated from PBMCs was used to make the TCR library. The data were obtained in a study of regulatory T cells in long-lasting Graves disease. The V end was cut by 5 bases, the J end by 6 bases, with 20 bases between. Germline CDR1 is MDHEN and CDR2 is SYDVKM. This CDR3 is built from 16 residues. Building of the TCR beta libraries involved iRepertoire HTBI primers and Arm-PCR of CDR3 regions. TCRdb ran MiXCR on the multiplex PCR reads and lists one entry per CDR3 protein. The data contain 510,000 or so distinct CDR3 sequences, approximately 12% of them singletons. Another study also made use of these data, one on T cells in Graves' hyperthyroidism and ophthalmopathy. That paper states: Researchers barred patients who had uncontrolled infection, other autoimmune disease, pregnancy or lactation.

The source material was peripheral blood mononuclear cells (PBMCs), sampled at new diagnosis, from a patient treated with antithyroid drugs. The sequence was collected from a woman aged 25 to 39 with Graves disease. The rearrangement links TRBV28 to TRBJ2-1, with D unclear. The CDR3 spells CASSLPRVGPSNEQFF. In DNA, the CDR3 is TGTGCCAGCAGTCTTCCAAGGGTAGGACCCTCCAATGAGCAGTTCTTC.